The TCR beta chain described here comes from a study of blood T cells in healthy people across ages. The germline gives CDR1 LGHDT, CDR2 YNNKEL (reference sequence). Trimming removed 1 base at V and 5 bases at J, with 8 bases between. The CDR3 length is 13 residues. As regards this clonotype: Its antigen is not known.

Study-wide findings and caveats: As naive T cell percentage varied, TCR beta diversity correlated strongly with it.

For the second PCR, which ran for about 7 to 11 cycles, a sample-barcoded 5' primer and a J-beta primer mix were used. Every cDNA was tagged by a template-switch adaptor with 12 random nucleotides. MiXCR, applied by TCRdb to the 5' RACE reads, yields one record per CDR3 protein. Among fewer than 1,200,000 distinct CDR3 sequences listed, under 30% were seen once. This sample also belongs to another study, concerning T cells of mothers and their children. That work states: Reads obtained per mother exceeded 10 million TCR beta CDR3 reads, with about 3 million obtained per child.

The specimen was blood. This chain connects TRBV3-1 to TRBJ2-5; D gene uncertain. This sequence was found in a girl aged 2-10 years in good health. CDR3 in DNA: TGTGCCAGCAGCCAAGTAATCTCGGAGACCCAGTACTTC. Translated: CASSQVISETQYF.